Described below is a single T cell receptor (beta chain) sequence and its context. MiXCR, run by TCRdb on the 5' RACE reads, gives a single entry per CDR3 protein. The sample has around 340,000 distinct CDR3 sequences, around 15% seen once. This sample is drawn from a study of T-cell memory formation after mild COVID-19. At the level of the study: Clusters were largely donor specific.

Trimming took 6 bases from V and 7 from J, leaving 13 bases between them. The CDR3 runs 13 residues. Sequenced: PBMCs or a T cell subset sorted from them (not recorded which). This receptor was identified in a man younger than 35 who had mild COVID-19 (a few samples of this study predate the infection). Cell type and time point are not known. The rearrangement joins TRBV12-3 or TRBV12-4 to TRBJ1-3; D call uncertain. The CDR3 is CASSPIPRNTIYF. The CDR3 DNA is TGTGCCAGCAGCCCGATACCGAGGAACACCATATATTTT.